This TCR beta chain was observed in a study of blood T cell repertoires in COVID-19. In the original analysis: Scientists estimated how many nucleated cells there were by amplifying reference gene primers. Some clones are missing from TCRdb's copy, which holds only in-frame ones; the method was immunoSEQ multiplex PCR. D and trimming were read from the DNA, whereas the V and J calls and clone size are those reported in that table. This sample yields about 170,000 clones, of which roughly 80% are seen a single time; around 2.7% belongs to the top ten. The CDR3 runs to 15 residues. The junction had 7 bases not matched to a gene; V was cut back by 3 bases and J by 3 bases. CDR1 and CDR2 (germline): MNHNS, SASEGT. This clone was observed a single time.

The sequenced material came from peripheral blood. The chain couples TRBV6-1 to TRBJ1-2; TRBD1 agrees at 7 bases. The receptor was derived from a man aged 65-85 years with acute or convalescent COVID-19. The CDR3 coding sequence is TGTGCCAGCAGTGACCCCGGGACAGAACACTATGGCTACACCTTC. Translating it yields CASSDPGTEHYGYTF.